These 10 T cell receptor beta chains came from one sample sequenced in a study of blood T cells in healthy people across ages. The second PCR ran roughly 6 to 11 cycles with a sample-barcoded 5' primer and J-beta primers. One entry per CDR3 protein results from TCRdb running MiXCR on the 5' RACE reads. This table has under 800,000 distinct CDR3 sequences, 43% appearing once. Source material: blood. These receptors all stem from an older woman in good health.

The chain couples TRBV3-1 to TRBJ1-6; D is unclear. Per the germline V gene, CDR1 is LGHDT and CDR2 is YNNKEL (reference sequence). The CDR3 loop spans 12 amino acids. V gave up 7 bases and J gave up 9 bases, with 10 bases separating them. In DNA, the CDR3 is TGTGCCAGCAAACAAAGTGGTTCACCCCTCCACTTT. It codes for CASKQSGSPLHF. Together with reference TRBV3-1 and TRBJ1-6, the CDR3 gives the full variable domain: DTAVSQTPKYLVTQMGNDKSIKCEQNLGHDTMYWYKQDSKKFLKIMFSYNNKELIINETVPNRFSPKSPDKAHLNLHINSLELGDSAVYFCASKQSGSPLHFGNGTRLTVT.

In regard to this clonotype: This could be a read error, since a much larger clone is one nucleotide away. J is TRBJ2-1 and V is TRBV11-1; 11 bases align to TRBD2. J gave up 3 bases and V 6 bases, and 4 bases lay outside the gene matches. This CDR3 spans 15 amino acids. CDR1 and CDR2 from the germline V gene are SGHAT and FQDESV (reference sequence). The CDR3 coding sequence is TGTGCCAGCAGGGGGGGGACTAGCGGCTACAATGAGCAGTTCTTC. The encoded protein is CASRGGTSGYNEQFF.

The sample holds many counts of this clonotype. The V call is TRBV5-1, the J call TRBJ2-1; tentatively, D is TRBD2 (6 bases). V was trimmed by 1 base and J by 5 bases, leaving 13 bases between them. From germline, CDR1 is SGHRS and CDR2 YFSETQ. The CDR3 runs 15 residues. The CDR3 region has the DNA TGCGCCAGCAGCTTGACTAGCAGGGTAGACAATGAGCAGTTCTTC. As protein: CASSLTSRVDNEQFF.

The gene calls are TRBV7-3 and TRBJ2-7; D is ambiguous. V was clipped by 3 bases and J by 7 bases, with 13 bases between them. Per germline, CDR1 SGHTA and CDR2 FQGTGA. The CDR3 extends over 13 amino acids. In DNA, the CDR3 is TGTGCCAGCAGCTTCGGTGCGATCGGGGAGCAGTACTTC. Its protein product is CASSFGAIGEQYF.

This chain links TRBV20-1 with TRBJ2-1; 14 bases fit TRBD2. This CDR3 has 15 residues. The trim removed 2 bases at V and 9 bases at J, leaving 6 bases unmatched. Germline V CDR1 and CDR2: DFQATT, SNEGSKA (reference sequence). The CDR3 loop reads CSARKTSGGAGEQFF. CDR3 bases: TGCAGTGCTAGAAAGACTAGCGGGGGGGCTGGTGAGCAGTTCTTC.

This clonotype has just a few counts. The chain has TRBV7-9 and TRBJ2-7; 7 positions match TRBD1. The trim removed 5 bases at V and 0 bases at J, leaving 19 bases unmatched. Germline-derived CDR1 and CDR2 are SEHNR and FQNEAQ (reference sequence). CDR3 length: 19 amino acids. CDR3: CASSTPPGQSYDRSYEQYF. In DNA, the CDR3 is TGTGCCAGCAGCACTCCACCGGGACAGTCTTACGACCGCTCCTACGAGCAGTACTTC.

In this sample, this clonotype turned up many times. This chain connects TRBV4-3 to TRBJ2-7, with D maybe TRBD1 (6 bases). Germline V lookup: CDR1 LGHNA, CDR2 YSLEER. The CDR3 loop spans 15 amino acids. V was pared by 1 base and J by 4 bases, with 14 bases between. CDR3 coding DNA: TGCGCCAGCAGCCAAGGGGCAGGGGCAGGGTACGAGCAGTACTTC. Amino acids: CASSQGAGAGYEQYF.

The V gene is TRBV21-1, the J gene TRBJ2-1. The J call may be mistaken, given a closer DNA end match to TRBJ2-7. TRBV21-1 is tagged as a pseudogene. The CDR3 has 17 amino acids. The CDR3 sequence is CASSKLGSENTYNEQYF. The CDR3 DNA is TGTGCCAGCAGCAAATTAGGTTCGGAAAATACCTACAATGAGCAGTACTTC.

This CDR3 reads CASSQGGNDYGYTF. The DNA for the CDR3 is TGTGCCAGCAGCCAAGGGGGAAACGACTATGGCTACACCTTC. The genes are TRBV3-1 and TRBJ1-2; D uncertain. The germline V and J ends were trimmed by 1 base and 3 bases, with 9 bases remaining between them. Germline V gene sequence: CDR1 LGHDT, CDR2 YNNKEL (reference sequence). The CDR3 is 14 amino acids. Full variable domain (rest looked up from reference TRBV3-1 and TRBJ1-2): DTAVSQTPKYLVTQMGNDKSIKCEQNLGHDTMYWYKQDSKKFLKIMFSYNNKELIINETVPNRFSPKSPDKAHLNLHINSLELGDSAVYFCASSQGGNDYGYTFGSGTRLTVV.

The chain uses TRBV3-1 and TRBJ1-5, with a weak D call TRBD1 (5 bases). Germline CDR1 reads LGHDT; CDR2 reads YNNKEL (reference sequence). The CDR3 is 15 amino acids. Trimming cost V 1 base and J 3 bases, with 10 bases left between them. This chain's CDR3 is CASSQGRQNNQPQHF. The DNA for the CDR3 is TGTGCCAGCAGCCAAGGTCGACAGAACAATCAGCCCCAGCATTTT.